This T cell receptor (beta chain) was identified during a study of T-cell memory formation after mild COVID-19. Study at large: The TCR clusters were mostly specific to one donor.

General study results and limits: Pre-infection memory showed some responding clones, and this suggested that cross-reactive memory joined. For contracting clones, CD4+ ones sat mainly in CM and EM, CD8+ in EMRA. Clones that contracted from day 15 to 85 had balanced CD4/CD8; later expanders were CD4+ biased.

TCRdb re-derived calls from the 5' RACE reads in MiXCR, one entry per CDR3 protein. The profile shows roughly 500,000 distinct CDR3 sequences, about 20% of them singletons. In the case of this clonotype: The antigen remains undetermined.

The V end lost 0 bases, the J end lost 7 bases, and 12 bases lay between the germline ends. There are 15 residues in the CDR3. CDR1 and CDR2 (germline): MNHEY, SVGAGI. Specimen: PBMCs or a T cell subset sorted from them (not recorded which). The receptor was derived from an adult woman who had mild COVID-19 (a few samples of this study predate the infection). Cell type and time point are not known. The chain combines TRBV6-5 with TRBJ1-4, with D possibly matching TRBD1 (6 bases). The CDR3 protein is CASSYSAGAGEKLFF. CDR3 DNA: TGTGCCAGCAGTTACTCGGCGGGGGCCGGTGAAAAACTGTTTTTT.